This is a list of T cell receptor beta chains from one sample in a study of blood T cell repertoires in COVID-19. Measured with immunoSEQ multiplex PCR; TCRdb has only the in-frame clones, and not every one. The profile shows about 43,000 clones, 86% of them singletons. The sample was peripheral blood. These receptors were taken from a man in his sixties with active COVID-19. CDR3s include the opening cysteine and the closing phenylalanine or tryptophan. The order of the fields is J gene, V gene, D gene, clone size, CDR3 DNA, CDR3 protein. D genes are given only for firm matches. For some rows the clone size is stated as once, few or many, or as a class when expanded; others skip it.

TRBJ2-5	TRBV27	TRBD1	-	TGTGCCAGCAGTTTCGACAGGGAAGAGACCCAGTACTTC	CASSFDREETQYF
TRBJ2-2	TRBV12-5	TRBD2	-	TGTGCTAGTGGTTTGGTACAGGGACTAGCGGGAGTGAACACCGGGGAGCTGTTTTTT	CASGLVQGLAGVNTGELFF
TRBJ2-7	TRBV11-1	-	once	TGTGCCAGCAGAGACCGCTTCCGACTAGGTTTCTACGAGCAGTACTTC	CASRDRFRLGFYEQYF
TRBJ2-1	TRBV4-3	TRBD2	-	TGCGCCAGCAGCCAGTTAATAGCGGGCAATCCAGGTGAGCAGTTCTTC	CASSQLIAGNPGEQFF
TRBJ2-7	TRBV7-9	-	-	TGTGCCAGCCCCGGCCGGGAGTCCTACGAGCAGTACTTC	CASPGRESYEQYF
TRBJ1-1	TRBV21-1	-	once	TGTGCCAGCACCCCAGGGGGACCCACGCTTGAAGCTTTCTTT	CASTPGGPTLEAFF
TRBJ2-1	TRBV10-3	TRBD1	-	TGTGCCATCAGTGACTCCACTTTAGGGACAGGGGAGAACAATGAGCAGTTCTTC	CAISDSTLGTGENNEQFF
TRBJ2-5	TRBV7-2	-	-	TGTGCCAGCAGCTTAACAGGGGGGGAAGAGACCCAGTACTTC	CASSLTGGEETQYF
TRBJ2-3	TRBV7-6	-	-	TGTGCCAGCAGCTTGACCCCAGGCGGCACAGATACGCAGTATTTT	CASSLTPGGTDTQYF
TRBJ2-7	TRBV6-2/TRBV6-3	TRBD1	once	TGTGCCAGCAGTCAAACTCGACAGGGCTGGGACGAGCAGTACTTC	CASSQTRQGWDEQYF
TRBJ1-5	TRBV5-4	TRBD1	-	TGTGCCAGCAGCCTCGGGACAGCTAGCAATCAGCCCCAGCATTTT	CASSLGTASNQPQHF
TRBJ2-1	TRBV6-5	TRBD2	-	TGTGCCAGCAGTTACTCAACTAGCGGGAAGAGTGAGCAGTTCTTC	CASSYSTSGKSEQFF
TRBJ2-7	TRBV28	-	once	TGTGCCAGCAGTCCTAGCAGGACTTTATACGAGCAGTACTTC	CASSPSRTLYEQYF
TRBJ2-7	TRBV19	-	few	TGTGCCAGTTCTTCGCGGGTCAAGCAGGGGACCTACGAGCAGTACTTC	CASSSRVKQGTYEQYF
TRBJ2-3	TRBV10-3	-	-	TGTGCCACGGCACCGGGACTGGGTGGGGATACGCAGTATTTT	CATAPGLGGDTQYF
TRBJ2-7	TRBV5-5	-	-	TGTGCCAGCAGCTTGGCGGGAGAGACGTCCTACGAGCAGTACTTC	CASSLAGETSYEQYF
TRBJ2-7	TRBV6-5	TRBD1	-	TGTGCCAGCAGGGCCAGACAGGGAACCTACGAGCAGTACTTC	CASRARQGTYEQYF
TRBJ2-1	TRBV29-1	TRBD2	-	TGCAGCGTTGCCTCCGGGACTAGCGGGGGGGGGTCCTACAATGAGCAGTTCTTC	CSVASGTSGGGSYNEQFF
TRBJ2-7	TRBV6-5	TRBD1	-	TGTGCCAGCAGTTGGGACAGGGATTACGAGCAGTACTTC	CASSWDRDYEQYF
TRBJ2-7	TRBV15	TRBD1	-	TGTGCCACCAGCAGAGGAGGGACAGGGTCCTCCGAGCAGTACTTC	CATSRGGTGSSEQYF
TRBJ2-1	TRBV19	TRBD2	-	TGTGCCAGTAGTATGAATAGCGGGCCTTACAATGAGCAGTTCTTC	CASSMNSGPYNEQFF
TRBJ2-1	TRBV6-5	-	-	TGTGCCAGCAGTTACTCTGCAGGGGAGCGCGTAGATGAGCAGTTCTTC	CASSYSAGERVDEQFF
TRBJ2-2	TRBV7-3	-	-	TGTGCCAGCAGCCCCGATCTGGCGGCCGGGGAGCTGTTTTTT	CASSPDLAAGELFF
TRBJ2-1	TRBV9	-	-	TGTGCCAGCAGCGTAGATCTATCCCGAGAGCAGTTCTTC	CASSVDLSREQFF
TRBJ2-5	TRBV4-2	TRBD2	-	TGTGCCAGCAGCCAAGGGGGAGGGGCTAGCGGGTATCAAGAGACCCAGTACTTC	CASSQGGGASGYQETQYF
TRBJ2-1	TRBV27	TRBD2	once	TGTGCCAGCAGCGATACTAGCGGGGGTTACAATGAGCAGTTCTTC	CASSDTSGGYNEQFF
TRBJ2-7	TRBV20-1	TRBD2	once	TGCAGTGCTAGTGGGACTAGCGGGAGACATTCTACCGAGCAGTACTTC	CSASGTSGRHSTEQYF
TRBJ1-2	TRBV12-5	-	-	TGTGCTAGTGGTTTCCCACCTTCGTTCTCCGGTGGCTACACCTTC	CASGFPPSFSGGYTF
TRBJ2-3	TRBV20-1	TRBD2	once	TGCAGTGCTAGTGTGACTAGCGACACAGATACGCAGTATTTT	CSASVTSDTDTQYF
TRBJ2-2	TRBV3-1/TRBV3-2	TRBD2	-	TGTGCCAGCAGCCAGGGCGGGAGCGGGGAGCTGTTTTTT	CASSQGGSGELFF
TRBJ2-7	TRBV6-5	-	-	TGTGCCAGCAGGAGCCGTGAGCAGTACTTC	CASRSREQYF
TRBJ2-5	TRBV11-3	-	-	TGTGCCAGCAGCTTATCCCTACAAGAGACCCAGTACTTC	CASSLSLQETQYF
TRBJ2-3	TRBV19	-	-	TGTGCCAGTAACTCCCGACAGCCACACACAGATACGCAGTATTTT	CASNSRQPHTDTQYF
TRBJ2-1	TRBV7-3	TRBD2	-	TGTGCCAGCAGCCCGAAAACACTCATGGGGGGAGGGCCCTACAATGAGCAGTTCTTC	CASSPKTLMGGGPYNEQFF
TRBJ2-1	TRBV18	TRBD2	-	TGTGCCAGCTCACTATTAGCGGGAGACCTCAACAATGAGCAGTTCTTC	CASSLLAGDLNNEQFF
TRBJ2-7	TRBV12-3/TRBV12-4	-	-	TGTGCCAGCAGTTTAGGGCAGACCTACGAGCAGTACTTC	CASSLGQTYEQYF
TRBJ1-1	TRBV6-6	-	-	TGTGCCAGCAACCTCAGGGGCACTGAAGCTTTCTTT	CASNLRGTEAFF
TRBJ2-1	TRBV5-1	-	-	TGCGCCAGCAGCTTATCACCGGACAATGAGCAGTTCTTC	CASSLSPDNEQFF
TRBJ2-1	TRBV10-3	-	-	TGTGCCATCAGGGCACTAGAAAACAATGAGCAGTTCTTC	CAIRALENNEQFF
TRBJ2-2	TRBV2	TRBD1	-	TGTGCCAGCAGTGGCGTGACAGGGGTTCACGGGGAGCTGTTTTTT	CASSGVTGVHGELFF
TRBJ1-5	TRBV4-1	-	once	TGCGCCAGCAGCCATTTCGACCCAGGGAATCAGCCCCAGCATTTT	CASSHFDPGNQPQHF
TRBJ2-7	TRBV28	TRBD2	-	TGTGCCAGCAGCGGGACTAGCGGGCTCTACGAGCAGTACTTC	CASSGTSGLYEQYF